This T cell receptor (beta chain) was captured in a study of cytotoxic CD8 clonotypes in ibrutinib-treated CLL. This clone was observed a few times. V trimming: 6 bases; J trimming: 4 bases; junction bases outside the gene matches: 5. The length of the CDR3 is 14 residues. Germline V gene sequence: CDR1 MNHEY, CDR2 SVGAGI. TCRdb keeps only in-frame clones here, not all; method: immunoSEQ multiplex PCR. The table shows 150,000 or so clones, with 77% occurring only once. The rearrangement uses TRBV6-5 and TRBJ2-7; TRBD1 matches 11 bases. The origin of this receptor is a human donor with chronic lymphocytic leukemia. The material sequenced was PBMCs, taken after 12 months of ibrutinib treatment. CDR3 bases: TGTGCCAGCAGACTCGGACAGGGGGCATACGAGCAGTACTTC. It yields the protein CASRLGQGAYEQYF.